These 5 T cell receptor beta chains were all obtained from the same sample, sequenced in a study of neoadjuvant anti-PD-1 for oral cavity cancer. The data were produced by immunoSEQ multiplex PCR, yet TCRdb's version contains in-frame clones alone and is incomplete. The sample shows approximately 7,100 clones, roughly 79% of them seen only once. Sequencing used PBMCs, obtained before nivolumab (anti-PD-1) treatment. Source of these receptors: a person between 40 and 85 years old with oral cavity squamous cell carcinoma.

The CDR3, as DNA: TGTGCCAGCAGTGATGGAAACAGGGCCAGGGAGCAGTACTTC. It encodes CASSDGNRAREQYF. The genes are TRBV2 and TRBJ2-7; the D gene is possibly TRBD1 (6 bases). V was shortened by 3 bases and J by 7 bases, with 16 bases between the two germline ends. The germline CDR1 and CDR2 sequences are SNHLY and FYNNEI. CDR3 size: 14 residues.

The chain has TRBV9 and TRBJ1-2; no clear D. Trimming took off 4 bases at V and 2 bases at J, with 12 bases between the two ends. The CDR3 covers 14 residues. Germline loops: CDR1 SGDLS, CDR2 YYNGEE. The CDR3 loop reads CASSPRVENYGYTF. The CDR3, as DNA: TGTGCCAGCAGCCCACGGGTGGAGAACTATGGCTACACCTTC.

The chain recombines TRBV6-5 with TRBJ2-3, with 8 bases matching TRBD1. V shed 5 bases and J 4 bases; nucleotides not matched to a gene: 5. The germline CDR1 and CDR2 sequences are MNHEY and SVGAGI. The CDR3 spans 14 residues. CDR3 loop: CASSGTGPADTQYF. The DNA for the CDR3 is TGTGCCAGCAGTGGGACAGGTCCCGCAGATACGCAGTATTTT.

This clone was counted a few times. The chain joins TRBV18 to TRBJ2-7, with a weak D call TRBD1 (5 bases). The CDR3 is 15 residues long. Germline CDR1 and CDR2: KGHSH and LQKENI. V was clipped by 0 bases and J by 1 base, with 10 bases between them. In DNA form, the CDR3 reads TGTGCCAGCTCACCACCGAGCCCAGGGTCCTACGAGCAGTACTTC. Translating gives CASSPPSPGSYEQYF.

This rearrangement joins TRBV7-2 to TRBJ1-2; perhaps TRBD1 as D (5 bases). The V and J ends lost 1 base and 7 bases respectively, with 10 bases between them. From germline, CDR1 is SGHTA and CDR2 FQGNSA. CDR3 length: 13 amino acids. The CDR3 region has the DNA TGTGCCAGCAGCTTAGATGTGGGGCTTGGCTACACCTTC. It codes for CASSLDVGLGYTF.